This T cell receptor (beta chain) was obtained from a study of shared clonotypes between healthy human individuals. Samples underwent the assay at deep level. Authors' processing steps: From ImmunoSEQ came sequences covering only the junction and carrying no quality scores, so filtering differed. TCRdb's table, derived via immunoSEQ multiplex PCR, lists solely in-frame clones and lacks some. From that table come the V and J calls and clone size; the DNA was used to work out D and trimming. Of roughly 700,000 clones detected, approximately 74% appear once; the ten largest clones hold 1.5% to 2%. The length of the CDR3 is 15 residues. The V segment lost 4 bases and the J segment 4 bases; nucleotides outside the gene matches: 7. Germline CDR1 SGHVS, CDR2 FQNEAQ. The table lists this clone with a count of one. The target antigen is unknown. Whole-study results and caveats: At large depth, rarefaction still showed sorted-subset sequencing to be incomplete.

The sample taken for sequencing was memory CD4+ T cells sorted from blood. Described subset: CD45RA-negative fraction. This clonotype originated in a woman aged 30 to 39 in good health. The chain has TRBV7-8 and TRBJ1-2, with TRBD1 identical over 9 bases. The CDR3 loop reads CASSSGGTGIYGYTF. The CDR3 DNA is TGTGCCAGCAGCTCGGGGGGGACAGGGATCTATGGCTACACCTTC.